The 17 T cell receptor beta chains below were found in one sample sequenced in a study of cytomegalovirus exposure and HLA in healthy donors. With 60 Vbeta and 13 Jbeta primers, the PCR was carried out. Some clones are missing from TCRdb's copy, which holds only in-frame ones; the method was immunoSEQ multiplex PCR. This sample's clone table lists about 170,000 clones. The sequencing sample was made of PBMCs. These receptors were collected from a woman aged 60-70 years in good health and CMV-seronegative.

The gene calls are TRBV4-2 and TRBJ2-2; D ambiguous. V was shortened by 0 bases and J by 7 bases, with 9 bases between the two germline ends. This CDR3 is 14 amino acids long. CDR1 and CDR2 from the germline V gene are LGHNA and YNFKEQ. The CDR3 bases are TGTGCCAGCAGCCAAGACCCGGCTAGCGGGGAGCTGTTTTTT. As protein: CASSQDPASGELFF.

The CDR3 region has the DNA TGCGCCAGCAGCTTGCGAGGGACAGGGGCCGTGAACACTGAAGCTTTCTTT. Its protein is CASSLRGTGAVNTEAFF. This chain joins TRBV5-1 and TRBJ1-1; 10 bases map to TRBD1. The CDR3 totals 17 residues. With V trimmed by 1 base and J by 0 bases, 6 bases remained unmatched. Germline assignment: CDR1 SGHRS and CDR2 YFSETQ.

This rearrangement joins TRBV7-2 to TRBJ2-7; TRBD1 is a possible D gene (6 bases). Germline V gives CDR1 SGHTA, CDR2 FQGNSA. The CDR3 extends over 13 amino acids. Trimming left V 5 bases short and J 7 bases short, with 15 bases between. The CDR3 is CASSQRQGREQYF. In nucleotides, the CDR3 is TGTGCCAGCAGCCAGCGGCAGGGGCGTGAGCAGTACTTC.

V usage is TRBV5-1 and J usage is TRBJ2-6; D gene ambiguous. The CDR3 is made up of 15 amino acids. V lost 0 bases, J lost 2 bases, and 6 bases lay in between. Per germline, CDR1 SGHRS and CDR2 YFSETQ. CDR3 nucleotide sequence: TGCGCCAGCAGCTTGGAACAGACTGGGGCCAACGTCCTGACTTTC. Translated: CASSLEQTGANVLTF.

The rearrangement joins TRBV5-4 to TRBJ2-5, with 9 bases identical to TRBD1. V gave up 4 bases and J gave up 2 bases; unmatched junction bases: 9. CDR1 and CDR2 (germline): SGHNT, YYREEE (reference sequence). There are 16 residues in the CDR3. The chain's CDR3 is CASSRRFGQGQETQYF. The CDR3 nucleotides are TGTGCCAGCAGCCGTCGGTTCGGACAGGGGCAAGAGACCCAGTACTTC.

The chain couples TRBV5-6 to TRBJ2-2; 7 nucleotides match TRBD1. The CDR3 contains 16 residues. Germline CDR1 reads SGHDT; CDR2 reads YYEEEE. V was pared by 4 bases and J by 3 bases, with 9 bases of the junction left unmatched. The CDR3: CASSRPWTGDTGELFF. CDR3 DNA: TGTGCCAGCAGCCGTCCTTGGACAGGAGACACCGGGGAGCTGTTTTTT.

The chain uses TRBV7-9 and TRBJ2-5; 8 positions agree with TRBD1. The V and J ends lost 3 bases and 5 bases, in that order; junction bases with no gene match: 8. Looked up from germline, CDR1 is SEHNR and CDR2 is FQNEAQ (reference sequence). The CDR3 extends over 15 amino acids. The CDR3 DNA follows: TGTGCCAGCAGCTTGGGGACAGGAATTGTGGAGACCCAGTACTTC. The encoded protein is CASSLGTGIVETQYF.

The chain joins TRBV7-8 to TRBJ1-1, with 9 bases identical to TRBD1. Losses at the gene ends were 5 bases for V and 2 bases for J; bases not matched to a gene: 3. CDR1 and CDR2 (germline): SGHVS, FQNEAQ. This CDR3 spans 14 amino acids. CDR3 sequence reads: CASSMDRGNTEAFF. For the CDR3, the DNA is TGTGCCAGCAGCATGGACAGGGGAAACACTGAAGCTTTCTTT.

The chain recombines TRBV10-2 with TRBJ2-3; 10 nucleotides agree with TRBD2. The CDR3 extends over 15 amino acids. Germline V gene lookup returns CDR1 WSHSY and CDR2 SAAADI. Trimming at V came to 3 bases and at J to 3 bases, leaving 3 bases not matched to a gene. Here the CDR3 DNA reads TGCGCCAGCAGTGATCCTAGCGGGAGTACAGATACGCAGTATTTT. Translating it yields CASSDPSGSTDTQYF.

This CDR3 reads CSVVGRLNIRDGYTF. In DNA form, the CDR3 reads TGCAGCGTTGTAGGCAGGCTCAATATCAGGGATGGCTACACCTTC. The chain uses TRBV29-1 and TRBJ1-2; the D gene is possibly TRBD1 (5 bases). Germline V gives CDR1 SQVTM, CDR2 ANQGSEA. V was cut by 4 bases and J by 6 bases, with 21 bases left in between. The CDR3 spans 15 residues.

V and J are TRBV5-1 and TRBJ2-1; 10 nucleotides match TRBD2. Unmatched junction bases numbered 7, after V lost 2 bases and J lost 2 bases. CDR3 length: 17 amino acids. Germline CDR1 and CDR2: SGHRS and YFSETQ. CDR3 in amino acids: CASSLNPTSGTYNEQFF. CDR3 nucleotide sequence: TGCGCCAGCAGCTTAAATCCAACTAGCGGGACCTACAATGAGCAGTTCTTC.

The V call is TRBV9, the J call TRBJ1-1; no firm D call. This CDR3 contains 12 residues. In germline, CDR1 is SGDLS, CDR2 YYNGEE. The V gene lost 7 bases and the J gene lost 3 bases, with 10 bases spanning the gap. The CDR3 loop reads CASSAQDTEAFF. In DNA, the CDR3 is TGTGCCAGCTCCGCGCAGGACACTGAAGCTTTCTTT.

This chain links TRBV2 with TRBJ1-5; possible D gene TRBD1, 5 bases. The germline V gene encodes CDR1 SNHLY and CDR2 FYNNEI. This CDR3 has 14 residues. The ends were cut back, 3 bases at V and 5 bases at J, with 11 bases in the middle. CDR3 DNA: TGTGCCAGCAGTGACAGGGTGTCAGATCAGCCCCAGCATTTT. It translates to CASSDRVSDQPQHF.

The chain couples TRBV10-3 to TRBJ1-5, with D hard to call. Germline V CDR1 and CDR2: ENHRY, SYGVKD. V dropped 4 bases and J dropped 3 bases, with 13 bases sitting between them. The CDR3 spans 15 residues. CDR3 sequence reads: CAISGVDKVNQPQHF. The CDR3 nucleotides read TGTGCCATCAGTGGGGTTGACAAGGTCAATCAGCCCCAGCATTTT.

Here the CDR3 DNA reads TGTGCCAGCACCCTCTCGGGCGGGGGTCCCCCAGATACGCAGTATTTT. Protein: CASTLSGGGPPDTQYF. The chain has TRBV2 and TRBJ2-3; 7 nucleotides line up with TRBD2. CDR3 length: 16 residues. V was pared by 7 bases and J by 4 bases, with 14 bases of the junction left unmatched. The germline gives CDR1 SNHLY, CDR2 FYNNEI.

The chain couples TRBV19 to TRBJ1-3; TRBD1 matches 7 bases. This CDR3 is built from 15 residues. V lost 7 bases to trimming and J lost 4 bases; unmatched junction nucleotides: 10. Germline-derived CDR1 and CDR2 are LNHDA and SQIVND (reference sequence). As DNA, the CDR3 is TGTGCCAGTACTCTATCGACAGGGAGCGGAAACACCATATATTTT. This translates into CASTLSTGSGNTIYF.

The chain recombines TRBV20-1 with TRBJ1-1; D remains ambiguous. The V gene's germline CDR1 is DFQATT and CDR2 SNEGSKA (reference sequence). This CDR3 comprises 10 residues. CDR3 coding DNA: TGCAGCCCTGCCGTGCAGCGAGCTTTCTTT. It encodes CSPAVQRAFF.